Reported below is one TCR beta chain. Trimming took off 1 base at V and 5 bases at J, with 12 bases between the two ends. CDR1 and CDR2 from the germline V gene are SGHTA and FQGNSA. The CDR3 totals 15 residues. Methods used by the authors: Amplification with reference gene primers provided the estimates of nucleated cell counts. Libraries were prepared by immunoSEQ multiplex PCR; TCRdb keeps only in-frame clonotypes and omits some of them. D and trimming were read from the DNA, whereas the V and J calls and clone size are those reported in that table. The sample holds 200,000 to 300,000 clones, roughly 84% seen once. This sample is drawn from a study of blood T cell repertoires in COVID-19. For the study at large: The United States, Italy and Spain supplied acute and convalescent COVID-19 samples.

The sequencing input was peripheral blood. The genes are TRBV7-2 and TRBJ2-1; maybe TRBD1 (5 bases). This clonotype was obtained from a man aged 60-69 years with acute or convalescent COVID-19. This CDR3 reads CASSLVGTTDNEQFF. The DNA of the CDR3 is TGTGCCAGCAGCTTAGTGGGCACGACAGACAATGAGCAGTTCTTC.